A single sample is the source of the 23 T cell receptor beta chains below, sequenced in a study of response to subunit inactivated influenza vaccine. TCRdb independently ran MiXCR on the RT-PCR reads; one entry per CDR3 protein. The data contain roughly 160,000 distinct CDR3 sequences, around 10% of them seen just once; the ten biggest clones take up about a third. The starting material was CD8+ T cells sorted from PBMCs, obtained approximately 25 months after vaccination. Receptors were obtained from a man between 50 and 69 years old who received an inactivated influenza vaccine.

This clonotype was counted between two and nine times. The V call is TRBV15, the J call TRBJ2-1; D uncertain. Germline assignment: CDR1 LNHNV and CDR2 YYDKDF (reference sequence). This CDR3 region has 15 residues. Deletions cut 4 bases from V and 1 base from J, with 11 bases between. Here the CDR3 reads CATSTRLESYNEQFF. In DNA, the CDR3 is TGTGCCACCAGCACCCGATTGGAGTCCTACAATGAGCAGTTCTTC.

This clonotype was detected only a few times. This chain connects TRBV24-1 to TRBJ1-1; 10 bases align to TRBD1. The CDR3 has 14 amino acids. Germline V gene data show CDR1 as KGHDR and CDR2 as SFDVKD. V dropped 4 bases and J dropped 5; count of bases not matched to a gene: 3. The CDR3 reads CATSERTGGTEAFF. The CDR3 DNA reads TGTGCCACCAGTGAGCGGACAGGGGGGACTGAAGCTTTCTTT.

This clonotype showed up just a few times. This chain connects TRBV11-2 to TRBJ2-1; 8 nucleotides line up with TRBD2. J lost 5 bases, V lost 2 bases, and 17 bases had no gene match. In germline, CDR1 is SGHAT, CDR2 FQNNGV. This CDR3 is built from 19 residues. The DNA for the CDR3 is TGTGCCAGCAGCTTATTTTACCGGTGGATCGGGGGGGTTGACAATGAGCAGTTCTTC. Its protein is CASSLFYRWIGGVDNEQFF.

The rearrangement uses TRBV12-3 or TRBV12-4 and TRBJ1-5; weak D call: TRBD1 (6 bases). This CDR3 comprises 15 residues. Trimming removed 4 bases at V and 5 bases at J, with 15 bases between. This chain's CDR3 is CASSSRQEHDQPQHF. DNA of the CDR3: TGTGCCAGCAGTTCTCGACAGGAACATGATCAGCCCCAGCATTTT.

This clonotype was recorded a few times. The rearrangement joins TRBV2 to TRBJ1-2, with D hard to call. Trimming removed 6 bases from V and 5 bases from J, with 19 bases in between. Germline CDR1 is SNHLY and CDR2 is FYNNEI. This CDR3 comprises 15 residues. CDR3 nucleotides: TGTGCCAGCAGCGGGGAGATAAAATACAGTTATGGCTACACCTTC. Translating it yields CASSGEIKYSYGYTF. Combining the CDR3 with reference TRBV2 and TRBJ1-2 gives the whole variable domain EPEVTQTPSHQVTQMGQEVILRCVPISNHLYFYWYRQILGQKVEFLVSFYNNEISEKSEIFDDQFSVERPDGSNFTLKIRSTKLEDSAMYFCASSGEIKYSYGYTFGSGTRLTVV.

At least ten counts were recorded for this clonotype. V is TRBV29-1 and J is TRBJ2-7; 7 bases match TRBD1. The CDR3 is made up of 14 amino acids. The V and J ends lost 5 bases and 5 bases, in that order; junction bases with no gene match: 12. Germline loops: CDR1 SQVTM, CDR2 ANQGSEA. The CDR3 region has the DNA TGCAGCGTTATAAATAGGGACAGTAGCAACGAGCAGTACTTC. Amino acids: CSVINRDSSNEQYF.

J is TRBJ2-1 and V is TRBV7-9; D possibly corresponds to TRBD2 (5 bases). The V and J ends lost 2 bases and 9 bases respectively, with 14 bases between them. This CDR3 is 14 amino acids long. Germline V CDR1 and CDR2: SEHNR, FQNEAQ (reference sequence). CDR3 in DNA: TGTGCCAGCAGCTTAAGGGCGGGTACGCCTGAGCAGTTCTTC. Protein sequence: CASSLRAGTPEQFF.

This clonotype occurred many times. The chain carries TRBV27 and TRBJ2-3; 8 nucleotides match TRBD1. The CDR3 extends over 11 amino acids. CDR1 and CDR2 from the germline V gene are MNHEY and SMNVEV (reference sequence). With V trimmed by 2 bases and J by 14 bases, 3 bases remained unmatched. The CDR3 loop reads CASSLGQGWYF. The CDR3 bases are TGTGCCAGCAGTTTAGGACAGGGTTGGTATTTT.

This clonotype was detected a few times. The chain is built from TRBV21-1 and TRBJ2-5; the table assigns TRBD2, which was not confirmed against the DNA. TRBV21-1 is tagged as a pseudogene. The CDR3 loop spans 15 amino acids. The CDR3, as DNA: TGTGCCAGCAGCAAAGCGGGAGCGAGAGGAGAGACCCAGTACTTC. It codes for CASSKAGARGETQYF.

There are a few counts of this clonotype. The rearrangement uses TRBV7-9 and TRBJ2-5; D gene ambiguous. Trimming stripped 11 bases from V and 2 bases from J, with 9 bases between. CDR1 SEHNR and CDR2 FQNEAQ come from the germline V gene (reference sequence). CDR3 length equals 11 residues. CDR3: CAYQHQETQYF. In DNA form, the CDR3 reads TGTGCCTACCAGCATCAAGAGACCCAGTACTTC.

V and J are TRBV28 and TRBJ2-7; tentatively, D is TRBD1 (6 bases). The germline V gene encodes CDR1 MDHEN and CDR2 SYDVKM. V lost 1 base and J lost 0, with 13 bases in between. The CDR3 has 16 residues. CDR3 sequence reads: CASSLSGAGGSYEQYF. The CDR3 region has the DNA TGTGCCAGCAGTTTATCAGGGGCTGGGGGCTCCTACGAGCAGTACTTC.

This chain joins TRBV9 and TRBJ2-7; tentatively, D is TRBD2 (6 bases). This CDR3 has 14 residues. CDR1 is SGDLS, CDR2 YYNGEE, per germline. V shed 4 bases and J shed 2 bases, with 13 bases lying between them. In nucleotides, the CDR3 is TGTGCCAGCAGCTCAGCGGGCCCAGCCTACGAGCAGTACTTC. Protein product: CASSSAGPAYEQYF. Looking up the rest from reference TRBV9 and TRBJ2-7 gives the full variable domain: DSGVTQTPKHLITATGQRVTLRCSPRSGDLSVYWYQQSLDQGLQFLIQYYNGEERAKGNILERFSAQQFPDLHSELNLSSLELGDSALYFCASSSAGPAYEQYFGPGTRLTVT.

This clonotype was counted only a few times. V and J are TRBV6-2 or TRBV6-3 and TRBJ2-1; 8 bases are shared with TRBD1. The CDR3 consists of 13 residues. CDR1 MNHEY and CDR2 SVGEGT come from the germline V gene. Trimming cost V 7 bases and J 9 bases; bases outside gene matches: 8. The CDR3 loop is CASTLYRGSEQFF. CDR3 coding DNA: TGTGCCAGCACCCTTTACAGGGGGAGTGAGCAGTTCTTC.

This clonotype was found a few times. The chain links TRBV29-1 to TRBJ2-5; 7 nucleotides match TRBD2. The CDR3 loop spans 14 amino acids. Germline CDR1 is SQVTM and CDR2 is ANQGSEA. J was trimmed by 5 bases and V by 3 bases; bases with no gene match: 9. CDR3 DNA: TGCAGCGTTGACCGCGGGAGTGCGGGTGAGACCCAGTACTTC. Translation: CSVDRGSAGETQYF.

The chain employs TRBV28 and TRBJ1-1; a possible D gene is TRBD1 (6 bases). CDR1 is MDHEN and CDR2 is SYDVKM in the germline V gene. The CDR3 runs to 15 residues. Trimming cost V 9 bases and J 8 bases, with 25 bases left between them. This CDR3 reads CASRDWTARCTEAFF. Written as DNA, the CDR3 is TGTGCCAGTCGAGACTGGACAGCAAGGTGCACGGAAGCTTTCTTT. The complete variable domain, with remaining parts taken from reference TRBV28 and TRBJ1-1, reads DVKVTQSSRYLVKRTGEKVFLECVQDMDHENMFWYRQDPGLGLRLIYFSYDVKMKEKGDIPEGYSVSREKKERFSLILESASTNQTSMYLCASRDWTARCTEAFFGQGTRLTVV.

There are a few counts of this clonotype. V is TRBV29-1 and J is TRBJ2-1; D ambiguous. CDR3 size: 11 residues. Deletions cut 7 bases from V and 6 bases from J, with 10 bases between. The germline V gene has CDR1 SQVTM and CDR2 ANQGSEA. The CDR3 coding sequence is TGCAGCGGGACCTGGGCCAATGAGCAGTTCTTC. Its translation: CSGTWANEQFF.

The chain carries TRBV12-3 or TRBV12-4 and TRBJ1-1; TRBD1 matches 7 bases. The junction had 14 bases not matched to a gene; V was cut back by 4 bases and J by 3 bases. This CDR3 is 17 amino acids long. CDR3 nucleotide sequence: TGTGCCAGCAGTTCGCCAGACAGGGAGATGTCGGACACTGAAGCTTTCTTT. It translates to CASSSPDREMSDTEAFF.

The chain employs TRBV25-1 and TRBJ2-1; 9 bases line up with TRBD2. This CDR3 has 14 residues. With V trimmed by 0 bases and J by 10 bases, 4 bases remained unmatched. Germline-derived CDR1 and CDR2 are MGHDK and SYGVNS. CDR3 bases: TGTGCCAGCAGTGAATATTCGCTAGCGGGGGAGCAGTTCTTC. As protein: CASSEYSLAGEQFF.

The chain joins TRBV27 to TRBJ2-5; D not resolved. V dropped 4 bases and J dropped 5 bases, with 17 bases sitting between them. The germline CDR1 and CDR2 sequences are MNHEY and SMNVEV (reference sequence). CDR3 length: 15 amino acids. The CDR3 DNA follows: TGTGCCAGCAGTTACCTACCTGTTATTGAGGAGACCCAGTACTTC. Translation gives CASSYLPVIEETQYF.

The chain employs TRBV28 and TRBJ2-5; D not resolved. This CDR3 is 12 amino acids long. Between the trimmed V and J ends, which lost 2 bases and 2 bases, there was a span of 3 bases. Germline CDR1 reads MDHEN; CDR2 reads SYDVKM. This CDR3 reads CASSLNQETQYF. CDR3 DNA sequence: TGTGCCAGCAGTTTAAATCAAGAGACCCAGTACTTC.

The chain couples TRBV19 to TRBJ2-7, with D perhaps TRBD1 (6 bases). The V gene lost 4 bases and the J gene lost 6 bases, with 10 bases spanning the gap. The CDR3 loop spans 12 amino acids. Germline V gives CDR1 LNHDA, CDR2 SQIVND (reference sequence). The CDR3 bases are TGTGCCAGTAGTACTGCAGGGGCCGAGCAGTACTTC. Its translation: CASSTAGAEQYF. Variable domain in full (rest from reference TRBV19 and TRBJ2-7): DGGITQSPKYLFRKEGQNVTLSCEQNLNHDAMYWYRQDPGQGLRLIYYSQIVNDFQKGDIAEGYSVSREKKESFPLTVTSAQKNPTAFYLCASSTAGAEQYFGPGTRLTVT.

Comment on this clonotype: The junction differs from germline at one of its ends, possibly a read error. The chain links TRBV12-3 or TRBV12-4 to TRBJ2-1; D may be TRBD2 (7 bases). The CDR3 covers 15 residues. The CDR3 coding sequence is TGTGCCAGCAGTTTATGGGGGGGCACCTACAAAGAGCAGTTCTTC. Its translation is CASSLWGGTYKEQFF.

This clonotype was recorded at least ten times. The rearrangement uses TRBV6-2 or TRBV6-3 and TRBJ2-7; 8 positions agree with TRBD1. The CDR3 extends over 13 amino acids. V shed 6 bases and J 2 bases; nucleotides not matched to a gene: 3. Germline-derived CDR1 and CDR2 are MNHEY and SVGEGT. CDR3 DNA sequence: TGTGCCAGCAGAGAGGGACAGGCCTACGAGCAGTACTTC. Translation: CASREGQAYEQYF.